What follows are 24 T cell receptor beta chains derived from one specimen sequenced in a study of T cell responses to AZD1222 COVID-19 vaccine. Profiled with immunoSEQ multiplex PCR; TCRdb holds only in-frame clones, not every one. The sample records some 94,000 clones, around 90% being singletons. Sequencing was performed on peripheral blood, taken on day 0 of AZD1222 vaccination. These receptors originate from an adult in good health.

This clone was seen only once. This chain connects TRBV7-9 to TRBJ2-7, with a weak D call TRBD2 (6 bases). This CDR3 is 16 amino acids long. The germline V gene encodes CDR1 SEHNR and CDR2 FQNEAQ (reference sequence). Between the trimmed V and J ends, which lost 5 bases and 0 bases, there was a span of 17 bases. This CDR3 is CASSRGAGSISYEQYF. The CDR3 nucleotides are TGTGCCAGCAGCCGGGGAGCCGGGAGTATCTCCTACGAGCAGTACTTC. Filled out from reference TRBV7-9 and TRBJ2-7, the complete variable domain reads DTGVSQNPRHKITKRGQNVTFRCDPISEHNRLYWYRQTLGQGPEFLTYFQNEAQLEKSRLLSDRFSAERPKGSFSTLEIQRTEQGDSAMYLCASSRGAGSISYEQYFGPGTRLTVT.

The rearrangement uses TRBV19 and TRBJ1-2, with 9 bases aligning to TRBD1. J gave up 0 bases and V 10 bases, and 6 bases lay outside the gene matches. CDR1 is LNHDA and CDR2 is SQIVND in the germline V gene (reference sequence). The CDR3 is 14 residues long. The DNA of the CDR3 is TGTGCCATCAGACAGGGGGAAGCTAACTATGGCTACACCTTC. It encodes CAIRQGEANYGYTF. The full variable domain, in which reference TRBV19 and TRBJ1-2 provide the parts outside the CDR3, is DGGITQSPKYLFRKEGQNVTLSCEQNLNHDAMYWYRQDPGQGLRLIYYSQIVNDFQKGDIAEGYSVSREKKESFPLTVTSAQKNPTAFYLCAIRQGEANYGYTFGSGTRLTVV.

The rearrangement joins TRBV19 to TRBJ2-7; TRBD2 is a possible D gene (6 bases). The V gene lost 8 bases and the J gene lost 4 bases, with 12 bases spanning the gap. Germline CDR1 LNHDA, CDR2 SQIVND (reference sequence). The CDR3 contains 12 residues. The CDR3 region has the DNA TGTGCCAGTTCCTCCGGGGGTTACGAGCAGTACTTC. Amino acid sequence: CASSSGGYEQYF.

V gene TRBV28 combines with J gene TRBJ1-5; D is undetermined. Trimming pared 1 base from V and 6 bases from J, leaving 7 bases between. This CDR3 spans 13 amino acids. Germline values: CDR1 MDHEN, CDR2 SYDVKM. The chain's CDR3 is CASSLYTGQPQHF. The CDR3 DNA is TGTGCCAGCAGTTTATATACGGGTCAGCCCCAGCATTTT.

This sequence joins TRBV19 and TRBJ1-2; a weak D match, TRBD1 (5 bases). The CDR3 length is 15 residues. Between the trimmed V and J ends, which lost 6 bases and 4 bases, there was a span of 18 bases. CDR1 LNHDA and CDR2 SQIVND come from the germline V gene (reference sequence). CDR3 coding DNA: TGTGCCAGTAGAAATGCGGGGCGGCAGGCCTATGGCTACACCTTC. Translated: CASRNAGRQAYGYTF.

This clone was seen a single time. The rearrangement joins TRBV2 to TRBJ2-2; D remains ambiguous. The germline V and J ends were trimmed by 5 bases and 6 bases, with 10 bases remaining between them. In germline, CDR1 is SNHLY, CDR2 FYNNEI. The CDR3 is 13 residues long. This CDR3 is CASSHPPPGELFF. In DNA form, the CDR3 reads TGTGCCAGCAGTCACCCGCCTCCCGGGGAGCTGTTTTTT.

This rearrangement joins TRBV19 to TRBJ1-5; no reliable D call. The CDR3 length is 12 residues. CDR1 LNHDA and CDR2 SQIVND come from the germline V gene (reference sequence). Trimming took off 2 bases at V and 10 bases at J, with 9 bases between the two ends. The CDR3 here is CASSIPTRPQHF. The CDR3 coding sequence is TGTGCCAGTAGTATACCGACGAGACCCCAGCATTTT.

This chain uses TRBV6-5 with TRBJ2-4; 7 bases align to TRBD1. This CDR3 is built from 14 residues. Germline V gives CDR1 MNHEY, CDR2 SVGAGI. J gave up 1 base and V 10 bases, and 7 bases lay outside the gene matches. CDR3: CANRIQGAKNIQYF. In DNA form, the CDR3 reads TGTGCCAACAGAATACAGGGGGCCAAAAACATTCAGTACTTC.

This clone was recorded only once. The chain employs TRBV25-1 and TRBJ1-6; D is possibly TRBD1 (6 bases). The CDR3 runs 17 residues. Germline CDR1 is MGHDK and CDR2 is SYGVNS. V lost 0 bases to trimming and J lost 7 bases, with 16 bases between them. CDR3 nucleotides: TGTGCCAGCAGTGAATATGTGGGGGGGCCAGGGAATTCACCCCTCCACTTT. Residues: CASSEYVGGPGNSPLHF.

V gene TRBV18 combines with J gene TRBJ1-2; 7 bases map to TRBD1. Germline trimming cut 1 base from V and 1 base from J; bases unmatched to any gene: 9. Germline CDR1 reads KGHSH; CDR2 reads LQKENI. The CDR3 runs to 17 residues. The CDR3 nucleotides read TGTGCCAGCTCACCACGGGACAGTGGTTATAATAACTATGGCTACACCTTC. Translated: CASSPRDSGYNNYGYTF.

The V call is TRBV6-1, the J call TRBJ2-3; 10 bases agree with TRBD2. The germline V gene has CDR1 MNHNS and CDR2 SASEGT. V lost 4 bases and J lost 2; bases outside the gene matches: 3. This CDR3 contains 15 residues. Here the CDR3 DNA reads TGTGCCAGCAGTGTAGCGGGAGGATACACAGATACGCAGTATTTT. Translating it yields CASSVAGGYTDTQYF.

The chain has TRBV2 and TRBJ2-4, with TRBD2 identical over 7 bases. V dropped 0 bases and J dropped 2; count of bases not matched to a gene: 7. This CDR3 is 17 amino acids long. CDR1 and CDR2 (germline): SNHLY, FYNNEI. This CDR3 reads CASSEALLREPKNIQYF. Here the CDR3 DNA reads TGTGCCAGCAGTGAAGCGCTTCTGCGGGAGCCCAAAAACATTCAGTACTTC.

V gene TRBV3-1 (or the pseudogene TRBV3-2) combines with J gene TRBJ2-1, with a weak D call TRBD2 (6 bases). Germline V lookup: CDR1 LGHDT, CDR2 YNNKEL (reference sequence). The V gene lost 4 bases and the J gene lost 1 base, with 17 bases spanning the gap. There are 17 residues in the CDR3. Here the CDR3 DNA reads TGTGCCAGCAGCCTATCTATTCGGCGGGGATCCTACAATGAGCAGTTCTTC. Protein product: CASSLSIRRGSYNEQFF.

The chain is built from TRBV24-1 and TRBJ2-2, with 11 bases identical to TRBD1. Germline CDR1 reads KGHDR; CDR2 reads SFDVKD. This CDR3 comprises 16 residues. V lost 3 bases, J lost 7 bases, and 6 bases stayed unmatched. DNA of the CDR3: TGTGCCACCAGTGATACCAGGACAGGGGGCGGCGGGGAGCTGTTTTTT. This gives the protein CATSDTRTGGGGELFF.

V gene TRBV4-1 combines with J gene TRBJ2-3; 13 nucleotides align to TRBD2. In germline, CDR1 is MGHRA, CDR2 YSYEKL. The CDR3 consists of 17 residues. Trimming removed 6 bases from V and 6 bases from J; junction bases left unmatched: 12. CDR3 residues: CASRQGLAGPQGDTQYF. CDR3 nucleotides: TGCGCCAGCAGGCAGGGACTAGCGGGACCCCAGGGGGATACGCAGTATTTT.

This sequence joins TRBV6-5 and TRBJ2-7; D ambiguous. Trimming cost V 0 bases and J 2 bases, with 11 bases left between them. The CDR3 covers 15 residues. Germline-derived CDR1 and CDR2 are MNHEY and SVGAGI. This CDR3 is CASSYSPDLTYEQYF. CDR3 DNA: TGTGCCAGCAGTTACTCACCAGACTTAACCTACGAGCAGTACTTC.

A word on this clone: Sequence at one end of the junction differs from germline and may be a read error. J is TRBJ1-2 and V is TRBV6-1; a weak D match, TRBD1 (5 bases). Germline loops: CDR1 MNHNS, CDR2 SASEGT. CDR3 size: 14 residues. CDR3 sequence: CASNERGRIYGYTF. The CDR3 DNA sequence: TGTGCCAGCAATGAACGGGGCAGGATCTATGGCTACACCTTC.

This chain's CDR3 is CASSASSYNEQFF. Written as DNA, the CDR3 is TGTGCCAGCAGTGCGAGCTCCTACAATGAGCAGTTCTTC. The chain carries TRBV27 and TRBJ2-1; no definite D call. V was clipped by 5 bases and J by 0 bases, with 5 bases between them. This CDR3 region has 13 residues. Germline V gives CDR1 MNHEY, CDR2 SMNVEV (reference sequence).

The chain has TRBV9 and TRBJ2-7; 8 bases agree with TRBD2. The CDR3 extends over 14 amino acids. V lost 3 bases and J lost 4; bases outside the gene matches: 6. Germline values: CDR1 SGDLS, CDR2 YYNGEE. CDR3 protein: CASSETKRGYEQYF. The CDR3 nucleotides read TGTGCCAGCAGCGAGACTAAGCGGGGGTACGAGCAGTACTTC.

This sequence joins TRBV19 and TRBJ2-5, with a tentative D call TRBD1 (6 bases). CDR1 is LNHDA, CDR2 SQIVND, per germline (reference sequence). The V end was cut by 5 bases, the J end by 6 bases, with 10 bases between. CDR3 length: 12 amino acids. In nucleotides, the CDR3 is TGTGCCAGTAGTCTCAGGGGTCAGACCCAGTACTTC. Protein product: CASSLRGQTQYF.

The chain combines TRBV6-5 with TRBJ2-3, with a possible D match to TRBD2 (5 bases). V was clipped by 6 bases and J by 2 bases, with 15 bases between them. The CDR3 extends over 15 amino acids. Germline V lookup: CDR1 MNHEY, CDR2 SVGAGI. This CDR3 is CASSQRLQATDTQYF. The DNA for the CDR3 is TGTGCCAGCAGCCAGCGGTTGCAGGCCACAGATACGCAGTATTTT.

This chain joins TRBV11-2 and TRBJ2-1; D is unclear. This CDR3 is 14 amino acids long. In germline, CDR1 is SGHAT, CDR2 FQNNGV. V was shortened by 1 base and J by 3 bases, with 7 bases between the two germline ends. The CDR3 sequence: CASSLADNYNEQFF. CDR3 DNA sequence: TGTGCCAGCAGCTTAGCGGATAACTACAATGAGCAGTTCTTC.

V is TRBV6-1 and J is TRBJ2-1; 8 bases agree with TRBD2. J lost 15 bases, V lost 6 bases, and 10 bases had no gene match. The CDR3 runs 12 residues. From germline, CDR1 is MNHNS and CDR2 SASEGT. The CDR3 sequence: CASRDGGAFWFF. CDR3 coding DNA: TGTGCCAGCAGAGACGGGGGGGCCTTTTGGTTCTTC.

V usage is TRBV9 and J usage is TRBJ2-2; D remains unclear. The ends were cut back, 0 bases at V and 7 bases at J, with 13 bases in the middle. Germline assignment: CDR1 SGDLS and CDR2 YYNGEE. The CDR3 runs 15 residues. CDR3 nucleotide sequence: TGTGCCAGCAGCGTAGAGGATGAGGAAATCGGGGAGCTGTTTTTT. Its translation is CASSVEDEEIGELFF.